The 13 T cell receptor beta chains in this list originate from one sample, sequenced in a study of Ad26.COV2.S vaccination and SARS-CoV-2 variants (dated by TCRdb to 2020 to 2023). Libraries were built with the immunoSEQ multiplex PCR assay. The clones in this table, taken by TCRdb from immuneACCESS, are in-frame only. Not every clone is retained; where verified, under half of the shortfall comes from an unresolved V gene, and the cause of the rest is unknown. This sample comprises roughly 420,000 clones, 88% of them detected only once. Of the sample, 3.6% is held by the ten largest clones. The treatment or condition label here, explained by the study, means: about 20 received Ad26.COV2.S at low or high dose, single or two shots; roughly five received placebo; per-sample allocation not given. For vaccine and placebo recipients, repertoires were sequenced using samples collected on day 63 after the first injection.

This specimen was peripheral blood, taken in a trial of Ad26.COV2.S vaccine versus placebo. The receptors stem from a person aged 18-65 years who received the Ad26.COV2.S COVID-19 vaccine or a placebo.

The chain combines TRBV7-8 with TRBJ2-2; no firm D call. Germline loops: CDR1 SGHVS, CDR2 FQNEAQ. CDR3 length: 12 residues. V dropped 3 bases and J dropped 7 bases, with 6 bases sitting between them. The CDR3 region is CASSFDVGELFF. In DNA form, the CDR3 reads TGTGCCAGCAGCTTCGACGTCGGGGAGCTGTTTTTT.

V is TRBV27 and J is TRBJ1-1; D ambiguous. The CDR3 covers 12 residues. The V end was cut by 5 bases, the J end by 5 bases, with 9 bases between. CDR1 is MNHEY and CDR2 is SMNVEV in the germline V gene (reference sequence). The CDR3 spells CASSHGGTEAFF. In DNA form, the CDR3 reads TGTGCCAGCAGTCACGGCGGGACTGAAGCTTTCTTT.

The V gene is TRBV5-1, the J gene TRBJ2-3; perhaps TRBD1 as D (5 bases). CDR3 size: 15 residues. CDR1 and CDR2 from the germline V gene are SGHRS and YFSETQ. Deletions cut 4 bases from V and 0 bases from J, with 12 bases between. The DNA for the CDR3 is TGCGCCAGCAGCCTAGACAGACCAAGCACAGATACGCAGTATTTT. This gives the protein CASSLDRPSTDTQYF.

V gene TRBV9 combines with J gene TRBJ2-1, with D perhaps matching TRBD1 (6 bases). The CDR3 loop spans 13 amino acids. Germline V gene data show CDR1 as SGDLS and CDR2 as YYNGEE. Trimming removed 4 bases from V and 4 bases from J, with 9 bases in between. CDR3 bases: TGTGCCAGCAGCCTACAGGGTTACAATGAGCAGTTCTTC. It translates to CASSLQGYNEQFF.

The rearrangement links TRBV5-4 to TRBJ2-1, with D possibly being TRBD2 (7 bases). Germline CDR1 reads SGHNT; CDR2 reads YYREEE (reference sequence). CDR3 size: 16 residues. V was trimmed by 4 bases and J by 0 bases, leaving 14 bases between them. The CDR3 nucleotides read TGTGCCAGCAGCATAGGGGGGGGGCGCTCCTACAATGAGCAGTTCTTC. This sequence encodes CASSIGGGRSYNEQFF.

The chain combines TRBV7-9 with TRBJ2-7; no clear D. The CDR3 totals 15 residues. With 2 bases removed from V and 2 bases from J, the gap between germline ends came to 13 bases. Germline lookup yields CDR1 SEHNR and CDR2 FQNEAQ (reference sequence). The CDR3 reads CASSLWGDGTYEQYF. The DNA of the CDR3 is TGTGCCAGCAGCTTATGGGGTGACGGCACCTACGAGCAGTACTTC.

J is TRBJ2-6 and V is TRBV27, with D unclear. The V and J ends lost 5 bases and 0 bases respectively, with 20 bases between them. The length of the CDR3 is 19 residues. CDR1 is MNHEY, CDR2 SMNVEV, per germline (reference sequence). The CDR3, as DNA: TGTGCCAGCAGTCCCCCGTTGGGTATTCAGATCTCTGGGGCCAACGTCCTGACTTTC. This translates into CASSPPLGIQISGANVLTF.

The genes are TRBV29-1 and TRBJ1-5, with 7 bases aligning to TRBD1. V shed 7 bases and J 7 bases; nucleotides not matched to a gene: 7. Germline-derived CDR1 and CDR2 are SQVTM and ANQGSEA. This CDR3 region has 12 residues. CDR3: CSARTGWQPQHF. CDR3 in DNA: TGCAGCGCCCGGACAGGTTGGCAGCCCCAGCATTTT.

Written as DNA, the CDR3 is TGCAGCGCTATGGTGGAGACAGGGGTTAAGGAGCTGTTTTTT. It specifies CSAMVETGVKELFF. This chain connects TRBV29-1 to TRBJ2-2, with 8 positions matching TRBD1. CDR1 and CDR2 from the germline V gene are SQVTM and ANQGSEA. The CDR3 is made up of 14 amino acids. V lost 7 bases, J lost 10 bases, and 14 bases stayed unmatched.

The DNA of the CDR3 is TGTGCCAGCAGCCTCCTGACTAGCGGGGGGGCGGGTACGCAGTATTTT. Translated, it gives CASSLLTSGGAGTQYF. The genes are TRBV7-2 and TRBJ2-3; the match to TRBD2 covers 14 bases. CDR3 length: 16 residues. Trimming cost V 5 bases and J 8 bases; bases outside gene matches: 9. The germline gives CDR1 SGHTA, CDR2 FQGNSA.

This chain connects TRBV19 to TRBJ2-7; weak D call: TRBD2 (6 bases). This CDR3 region has 15 residues. CDR1 and CDR2 from the germline V gene are LNHDA and SQIVND (reference sequence). V was trimmed by 5 bases and J by 3 bases, leaving 17 bases between them. CDR3 region: CASSSPLAPYYEQYF. In DNA form, the CDR3 reads TGTGCCAGTAGTTCCCCGCTAGCGCCCTACTACGAGCAGTACTTC.

This clone appeared a single time. This sequence joins TRBV3-1 (or the pseudogene TRBV3-2) and TRBJ2-4, with TRBD2 as a possible D gene (6 bases). This CDR3 is built from 17 residues. Trimming took 0 bases from V and 3 from J, leaving 15 bases between them. Per germline, CDR1 LGHDT and CDR2 YNNKEL (reference sequence). As DNA, the CDR3 is TGTGCCAGCAGCCAAGATGAAGTTTGGGGAGGCAAAAACATTCAGTACTTC. Amino acids: CASSQDEVWGGKNIQYF.

V gene TRBV15 combines with J gene TRBJ2-7, with 7 bases aligning to TRBD1. The CDR3 sequence is 13 residues long. V lost 1 base to trimming and J lost 6 bases; unmatched junction nucleotides: 3. Germline V gene data show CDR1 as LNHNV and CDR2 as YYDKDF (reference sequence). CDR3 amino acids: CATSRGQGSEQYF. The CDR3 DNA is TGTGCCACCAGCAGAGGACAGGGTAGCGAGCAGTACTTC.